Reported below is one TCR beta chain. Its target is unknown. PCR involved 60 Vbeta and 13 Jbeta primers. Sequencing was performed with immunoSEQ multiplex PCR; in TCRdb, only in-frame clones are kept and a portion is missing. Its listing shows some 150,000 clones. The sample is drawn from a study of cytomegalovirus exposure and HLA in healthy donors. Points from the study as a whole: The listing of 150 or so TCR beta chains classed them as cytomegalovirus-associated. Most observed TCR sequences were rare, whereas some public TCRs were detected in many donors. Cytomegalovirus status was reportedly diagnosed by the classifier with high sensitivity and specificity. A later analysis associated around 17,000 TCR beta sequences with HLA alleles at a 0.05 false discovery rate.

This TCR was recovered from a woman younger than 35 in good health and CMV-seropositive. Material: PBMCs.

As DNA, the CDR3 is TGTGCCAGCAGTGAAGCGGAAGCGGGGGGCCTCCAAGAGACCCAGTACTTC. Protein: CASSEAEAGGLQETQYF. The V call is TRBV6-1, the J call TRBJ2-5; 9 nucleotides line up with TRBD2. This CDR3 spans 17 amino acids. Looked up from germline, CDR1 is MNHNS and CDR2 is SASEGT. V was clipped by 0 bases and J by 1 base; unmatched bases: 6.